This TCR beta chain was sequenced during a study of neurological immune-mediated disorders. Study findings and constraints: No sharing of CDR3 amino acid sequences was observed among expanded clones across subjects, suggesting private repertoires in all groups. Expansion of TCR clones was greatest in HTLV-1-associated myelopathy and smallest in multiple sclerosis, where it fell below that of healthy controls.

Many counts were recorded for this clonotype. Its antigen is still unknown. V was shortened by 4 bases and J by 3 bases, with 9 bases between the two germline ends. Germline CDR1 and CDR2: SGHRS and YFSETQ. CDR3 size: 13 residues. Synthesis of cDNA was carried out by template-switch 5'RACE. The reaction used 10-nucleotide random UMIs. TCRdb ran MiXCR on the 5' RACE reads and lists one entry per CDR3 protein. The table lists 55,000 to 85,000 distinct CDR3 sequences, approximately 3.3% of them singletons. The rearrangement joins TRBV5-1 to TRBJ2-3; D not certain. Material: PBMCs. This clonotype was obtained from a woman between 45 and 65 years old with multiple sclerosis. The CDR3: CASSLLPTDTQYF. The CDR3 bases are TGCGCCAGCAGCCTACTCCCTACAGATACGCAGTATTTT.